The clone carrying this T cell receptor beta chain came up once. Its specificity is unknown. The sample is drawn from a study of shared clonotypes between healthy human individuals. Study in general: Per-donor plates numbered three CD4 naive, three CD4 memory, two CD8 naive and one CD8 memory. Study-wide results and caveats: Genetic and exposure-history diversity was limited by the few donors.

The junction had 8 bases not matched to a gene; V was cut back by 0 bases and J by 6 bases. CDR1 and CDR2 (germline): MNHEY, SVGAGI. The CDR3 length is 16 residues. Data came from immunoSEQ multiplex PCR; TCRdb stores just in-frame clones and leaves some out. In the table there are roughly 2,000,000 clones, about 93% of which are singletons. Selected positively for CCR7 and CD45RO-negative, naive CD8 cells excluded terminally differentiated effector memory CD45RA+ cells. Sample: naive CD8+ T cells from PBMCs. The chain uses TRBV6-5 and TRBJ2-7, with 10 bases that match TRBD2. The receptor was isolated from a man between 18 and 35 years old in good health. Some clones in this sample may be carry-over from other donors' samples. This chain's CDR3 is CASSYSGGTSVGEQYF. The DNA for the CDR3 is TGTGCCAGCAGTTACTCCGGCGGGACTAGCGTGGGCGAGCAGTACTTC.